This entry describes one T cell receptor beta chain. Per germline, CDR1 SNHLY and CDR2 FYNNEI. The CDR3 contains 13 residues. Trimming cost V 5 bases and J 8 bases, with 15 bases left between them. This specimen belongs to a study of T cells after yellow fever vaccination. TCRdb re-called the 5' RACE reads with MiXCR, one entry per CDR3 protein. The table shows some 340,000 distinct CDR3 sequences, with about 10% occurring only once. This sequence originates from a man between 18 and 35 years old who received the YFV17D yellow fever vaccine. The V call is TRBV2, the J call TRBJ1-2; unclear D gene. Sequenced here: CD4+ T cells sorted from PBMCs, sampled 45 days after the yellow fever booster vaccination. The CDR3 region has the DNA TGTGCCAGCAGTTTACAAGAGCTTCTGGGCTACACCTTC. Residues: CASSLQELLGYTF.